Shown below are 17 T cell receptor beta chains from a single sample sequenced in a study of blood T cell repertoires in COVID-19. Assay used: immunoSEQ multiplex PCR; TCRdb lists only in-frame clones, some missing. The sample shows fewer than 200,000 clones, about 74% of them seen only once. Sequencing was performed on peripheral blood. The receptor set was obtained from a woman of 80 years or more with acute or convalescent COVID-19.

The chain recombines TRBV2 with TRBJ2-3, with TRBD2 as a possible D gene (6 bases). This CDR3 spans 15 amino acids. Germline V gives CDR1 SNHLY, CDR2 FYNNEI. The ends were cut back, 6 bases at V and 1 base at J, with 14 bases in the middle. The CDR3 region has the DNA TGTGCCAGCAGCCCAACGGGAGTGGGCACAGATACGCAGTATTTT. It yields the protein CASSPTGVGTDTQYF.

The V gene is TRBV5-1, the J gene TRBJ2-3; TRBD1 aligns across 8 bases. Germline CDR1 reads SGHRS; CDR2 reads YFSETQ. This CDR3 spans 16 amino acids. V lost 4 bases to trimming and J lost 0 bases; unmatched junction nucleotides: 7. The CDR3 region is CASSGKDRASTDTQYF. Written as DNA, the CDR3 is TGCGCCAGCAGCGGAAAGGACAGGGCTAGCACAGATACGCAGTATTTT.

On this clone itself: The identical CDR3 is also encoded by other nucleotide sequences in the sample. This chain joins TRBV19 and TRBJ1-1; unclear D gene. Trimming removed 4 bases at V and 1 base at J, with 7 bases between. This CDR3 has 13 amino acids. CDR1 and CDR2 (germline): LNHDA, SQIVND (reference sequence). CDR3 nucleotides: TGTGCCAGTAGTACGAGCGGGAACACTGAAGCTTTCTTT. Encoded protein: CASSTSGNTEAFF.

The chain employs TRBV2 and TRBJ1-4, with 8 bases fitting TRBD1. The germline CDR1 and CDR2 sequences are SNHLY and FYNNEI. Losses at the gene ends were 4 bases for V and 7 bases for J; bases not matched to a gene: 5. The CDR3 sequence is 14 residues long. CDR3 sequence reads: CASSADRGIEKLFF. The DNA of the CDR3 is TGTGCCAGCAGTGCAGACAGGGGAATTGAAAAACTGTTTTTT.

The gene calls are TRBV27 and TRBJ2-7; TRBD1 matches at 9 bases. Germline CDR1 and CDR2: MNHEY and SMNVEV (reference sequence). The CDR3 has 13 residues. Losses at the gene ends were 3 bases for V and 10 bases for J; bases not matched to a gene: 7. The CDR3 DNA follows: TGTGCCAGCAGTTTCGAGACAGGGGGATCTCAGTACTTC. Its translation is CASSFETGGSQYF.

The rearrangement uses TRBV19 and TRBJ2-3; a weak D match, TRBD2 (6 bases). Trimming took 0 bases from V and 5 from J, leaving 12 bases between them. The CDR3 runs to 15 residues. In germline, CDR1 is LNHDA, CDR2 SQIVND (reference sequence). The chain's CDR3 is CASSIEYGRGDTQYF. CDR3 bases: TGTGCCAGTAGTATAGAGTACGGGAGAGGAGATACGCAGTATTTT.

The chain couples TRBV10-3 to TRBJ1-2; D gene unclear. The CDR3 contains 12 residues. V was pared by 4 bases and J by 6 bases, with 9 bases between. CDR1 is ENHRY and CDR2 is SYGVKD in the germline V gene. The CDR3 nucleotides read TGTGCCATCAGTGGAAGCACCCATGGCTACACCTTC. Encoded protein: CAISGSTHGYTF.

The genes are TRBV9 and TRBJ2-3, with D possibly matching TRBD2 (6 bases). Trimming took off 4 bases at V and 2 bases at J, with 17 bases between the two ends. This CDR3 contains 16 residues. CDR1 SGDLS and CDR2 YYNGEE come from the germline V gene. CDR3 DNA: TGTGCCAGCAGCTCCGGGATCGGCGGGGCCACAGATACGCAGTATTTT. Translation gives CASSSGIGGATDTQYF.

Remarks on this clone: Germline is not matched at one junction end, which may reflect a read error. The J gene is TRBJ2-3, the V gene TRBV7-9; 7 bases align to TRBD2. CDR1 and CDR2 (germline): SEHNR, FQNEAQ (reference sequence). The CDR3 covers 13 residues. The CDR3 coding sequence is TGCGCCAGCCGGGCGGGAGAGGTGGATACGCAGTATTTT. Translated, it gives CASRAGEVDTQYF.

This clone was counted a few times. The V and J genes are TRBV5-1 and TRBJ2-1; D remains unclear. Per the germline V gene, CDR1 is SGHRS and CDR2 is YFSETQ. The CDR3 is made up of 14 amino acids. Deletions cut 5 bases from V and 0 bases from J, with 9 bases between. This CDR3 reads CASRSDLSYNEQFF. CDR3 DNA sequence: TGCGCCAGCAGGAGCGATCTCTCCTACAATGAGCAGTTCTTC. Drawing the rest from reference TRBV5-1 and TRBJ2-1, the complete variable domain is KAGVTQTPRYLIKTRGQQVTLSCSPISGHRSVSWYQQTPGQGLQFLFEYFSETQRNKGNFPGRFSGRQFSNSRSEMNVSTLELGDSALYLCASRSDLSYNEQFFGPGTRLTVL.

The chain combines TRBV14 with TRBJ2-1; 14 positions match TRBD2. V shed 3 bases, J shed 6 bases, and the junction held 13 bases outside the gene matches. The CDR3 length is 19 residues. Looked up from germline, CDR1 is SGHDN and CDR2 is FVKESK. The CDR3 region is CASSHRQGLAGGFGNEQFF. Here the CDR3 DNA reads TGTGCCAGCAGCCATAGACAAGGACTAGCGGGGGGATTTGGCAATGAGCAGTTCTTC.

The V and J genes are TRBV11-2 and TRBJ2-5; D possibly corresponds to TRBD1 (5 bases). The V gene's germline CDR1 is SGHAT and CDR2 FQNNGV. The germline V and J ends were trimmed by 5 bases and 0 bases, with 13 bases remaining between them. The CDR3 totals 15 residues. This chain's CDR3 is CASSKGVADQETQYF. CDR3 bases: TGTGCCAGCAGCAAAGGGGTGGCAGACCAAGAGACCCAGTACTTC.

The chain carries TRBV4-3 and TRBJ1-2; possibly TRBD1 for D (5 bases). V shed 0 bases and J shed 7 bases, with 9 bases lying between them. The CDR3 is 13 residues long. Germline CDR1 and CDR2: LGHNA and YSLEER. The CDR3 spells CASSQERQGGYTF. The CDR3 coding sequence is TGCGCCAGCAGCCAAGAGAGGCAGGGTGGCTACACCTTC.

This sequence joins TRBV30 and TRBJ2-1; a possible D gene is TRBD1 (6 bases). The V and J ends lost 8 bases and 8 bases respectively, with 16 bases between them. The CDR3 spans 12 residues. Germline assignment: CDR1 GTSNPN and CDR2 SVGIG (reference sequence). CDR3 in amino acids: CAIQGIVDEQFF. CDR3 in DNA: TGTGCCATTCAGGGGATTGTGGATGAGCAGTTCTTC. Using reference TRBV30 and TRBJ2-1 for the parts outside the CDR3, the full variable domain is SQTIHQWPATLVQPVGSPLSLECTVEGTSNPNLYWYRQAAGRGLQLLFYSVGIGQISSEVPQNLSASRPQDRQFILSSKKLLLSDSGFYLCAIQGIVDEQFFGPGTRLTVL.

This clone is a singleton in its sample. The chain carries TRBV19 and TRBJ2-7; a weak D match, TRBD1 (6 bases). The germline CDR1 and CDR2 sequences are LNHDA and SQIVND (reference sequence). The CDR3 is made up of 14 amino acids. The ends were cut back, 4 bases at V and 2 bases at J, with 12 bases in the middle. This chain's CDR3 is CASSRTDRTYEQYF. The DNA of the CDR3 is TGTGCCAGTAGTAGAACGGACAGAACCTACGAGCAGTACTTC.

This clone was recorded once. The chain couples TRBV10-2 to TRBJ2-7, with a weak D call TRBD2 (5 bases). The CDR3 covers 14 residues. Germline V lookup: CDR1 WSHSY, CDR2 SAAADI. The ends were cut back, 4 bases at V and 0 bases at J, with 10 bases in the middle. CDR3 nucleotide sequence: TGCGCCAGCAGTGTCGGGGTGCCCTCCTACGAGCAGTACTTC. This encodes CASSVGVPSYEQYF.

The chain combines TRBV11-2 with TRBJ2-5; no definite D call. The CDR3 contains 15 residues. V lost 1 base and J lost 4, with 13 bases in between. Germline V lookup: CDR1 SGHAT, CDR2 FQNNGV. CDR3 protein: CASSLGHTEGETQYF. Written as DNA, the CDR3 is TGTGCCAGCAGCTTAGGACATACAGAAGGAGAGACCCAGTACTTC.